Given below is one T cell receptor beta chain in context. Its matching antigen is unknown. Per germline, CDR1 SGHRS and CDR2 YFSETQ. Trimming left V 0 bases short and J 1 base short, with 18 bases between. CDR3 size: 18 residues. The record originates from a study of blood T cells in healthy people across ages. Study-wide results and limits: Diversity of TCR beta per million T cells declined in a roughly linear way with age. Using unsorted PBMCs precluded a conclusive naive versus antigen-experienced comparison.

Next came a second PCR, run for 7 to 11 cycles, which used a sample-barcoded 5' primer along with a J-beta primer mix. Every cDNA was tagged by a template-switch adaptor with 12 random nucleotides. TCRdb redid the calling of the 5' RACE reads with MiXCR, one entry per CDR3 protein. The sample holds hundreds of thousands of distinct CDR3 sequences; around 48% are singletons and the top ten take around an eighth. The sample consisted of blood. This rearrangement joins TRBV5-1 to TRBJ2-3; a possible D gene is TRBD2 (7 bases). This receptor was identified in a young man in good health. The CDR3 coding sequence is TGCGCCAGCAGCTTGGGGGGGACACGCGGGGGTCGCACAGATACGCAGTATTTT. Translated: CASSLGGTRGGRTDTQYF.